The rows below give T cell receptor beta chains drawn from one sample of a study of OX40 agonist ivuxolimab in advanced cancers. Assay used: immunoSEQ multiplex PCR; TCRdb lists only in-frame clones, some missing. This sample has 9,000 to 13,000 clones, with about 77% found just once. Source: CD4+ or CD8+ T cells sorted from blood, taken in a trial of the OX40 agonist ivuxolimab. These receptors originate from an adult with an advanced solid tumor such as melanoma, head and neck, liver or kidney cancer. The CDR3 runs from the conserved cysteine through the conserved F or W. Each record gives: V gene, J gene, D gene, clone size, CDR3 protein, CDR3 DNA. D genes are given only for firm matches. The listing skips clone size in some rows; elsewhere it reads once, few, many or a size class.

TRBV19	TRBJ2-5	NA	NA	CASGRLLQETQYF	TGTGCCAGTGGGCGACTTCTCCAAGAGACCCAGTACTTC
TRBV21-1	TRBJ2-7	NA	NA	CASSEDTGTSGRAPHEQYF	TGTGCCAGCAGCGAAGATACCGGGACTAGCGGGAGGGCCCCCCACGAGCAGTACTTC
TRBV7-9	TRBJ1-5	TRBD1	NA	CASSVTGQGNQPQHF	TGTGCCAGCAGCGTTACGGGACAGGGAAATCAGCCCCAGCATTTT
TRBV9	TRBJ2-3	TRBD2	NA	CASSAPSGGSADTQYF	TGTGCCAGCAGCGCCCCTAGCGGGGGAAGTGCAGATACGCAGTATTTT
TRBV9	TRBJ2-7	TRBD1	NA	CASSPDRGTYEQYF	TGTGCCAGCAGCCCGGACAGGGGAACCTACGAGCAGTACTTC
TRBV19	TRBJ2-7	TRBD1	NA	CASSYGTGGAYEQYF	TGTGCCAGTAGTTACGGGACAGGAGGAGCCTACGAGCAGTACTTC
TRBV2	TRBJ2-7	TRBD1	NA	CASSVYSERGQYEQYF	TGTGCCAGCAGTGTTTACTCGGAGAGGGGGCAATACGAGCAGTACTTC
TRBV25-1	TRBJ2-7	NA	NA	CATQYRDHGEQYF	TGTGCCACCCAGTACAGGGACCATGGCGAGCAGTACTTC
TRBV6-5	TRBJ1-5	NA	NA	CASSYSWGSNQPQHF	TGTGCCAGCAGTTACTCATGGGGATCCAATCAGCCCCAGCATTTT
TRBV7-8	TRBJ1-4	NA	medium-sized	CASSLGGGMNEKLFF	TGTGCCAGCAGCTTAGGGGGAGGGATGAACGAAAAACTGTTTTTT
TRBV15	TRBJ2-7	TRBD1	NA	CATSPAGTGDYEQYF	TGTGCCACCAGTCCGGCCGGGACAGGCGACTACGAGCAGTACTTC
TRBV2	TRBJ1-4	TRBD1	NA	CASWNRGVEEKLFF	TGTGCCAGCTGGAACAGGGGGGTAGAGGAAAAACTGTTTTTT
TRBV27	TRBJ2-7	TRBD2	NA	CASSLGGREGEQYF	TGTGCCAGCAGTTTAGGTGGCAGGGAGGGCGAGCAGTACTTC
TRBV7-3	TRBJ2-3	NA	NA	CASSLIGPSDTQYF	TGTGCCAGCAGCTTAATCGGACCTTCAGATACGCAGTATTTT
TRBV19	TRBJ1-4	NA	NA	CASSISARGHEKLFF	TGTGCCAGTAGTATTTCAGCAAGAGGGCACGAAAAACTGTTTTTT
TRBV29-1	TRBJ2-7	NA	NA	CSGARRFVHEQYF	TGCAGCGGTGCGAGGAGGTTCGTGCACGAGCAGTACTTC
TRBV9	TRBJ1-3	TRBD1	NA	CASSLGGGQVGNTIYF	TGTGCCAGCAGCCTAGGAGGCGGACAGGTTGGAAACACCATATATTTT
TRBV7-9	TRBJ1-5	NA	NA	CASSSSQVSNQPQHF	TGTGCCAGCAGCTCGTCACAGGTTAGCAATCAGCCCCAGCATTTT
TRBV18	TRBJ2-2	NA	NA	CASSPGATNTGELFF	TGTGCCAGCTCACCGGGGGCTACGAACACCGGGGAGCTGTTTTTT
TRBV5-1	TRBJ2-4	NA	NA	CASSRRTAAKNIQYF	TGCGCCAGCAGCCGACGGACCGCTGCCAAAAACATTCAGTACTTC
TRBV6-5	TRBJ1-6	NA	NA	CASSGEGWWDSPLHF	TGTGCCAGCAGTGGAGAGGGGTGGTGGGATTCACCCCTCCACTTT
TRBV5-5	TRBJ1-5	TRBD1	NA	CASSGFPGQDPSNQPQHF	TGTGCCAGCAGTGGATTCCCGGGACAGGATCCTAGCAATCAGCCCCAGCATTTT
TRBV14	TRBJ1-3	NA	NA	CASSQRAWNSGNTIYF	TGTGCCAGCAGCCAAAGGGCCTGGAACTCTGGAAACACCATATATTTT
TRBV19	TRBJ2-1	TRBD2	NA	CASSQTSGDYNEQFF	TGTGCCAGTTCCCAGACTAGCGGAGACTACAATGAGCAGTTCTTC
TRBV6-6	TRBJ1-2	NA	NA	CASSYSRDGYTF	TGTGCCAGCAGTTACTCCCGGGACGGCTACACCTTC
TRBV28	TRBJ2-1	TRBD1	NA	CASSLTGGPYNEQFF	TGTGCCAGCAGTTTAACAGGGGGCCCCTACAATGAGCAGTTCTTC
TRBV4-3	TRBJ2-1	NA	NA	CASSQVDVRSSYNEQFF	TGCGCCAGCAGCCAAGTGGACGTCCGCAGCTCCTACAATGAGCAGTTCTTC
TRBV30	TRBJ2-1	NA	NA	CAWSALAGLASDSYNEQFF	TGTGCCTGGAGTGCCCTAGCTGGTTTGGCATCCGACTCGTACAATGAGCAGTTCTTC
TRBV28	TRBJ2-7	NA	NA	CASSLGGSLSYEQYF	TGTGCCAGCAGTTTAGGGGGCAGTTTGTCCTACGAGCAGTACTTC
TRBV19	TRBJ2-7	NA	NA	CASSIGLPTGSYEQYF	TGTGCCAGTAGTATCGGCCTTCCAACTGGCTCCTACGAGCAGTACTTC
TRBV6-5	TRBJ2-7	NA	medium-sized	CASSYPDEQYF	TGTGCCAGCAGTTACCCGGACGAGCAGTACTTC
TRBV15	TRBJ1-4	NA	NA	CATSGGTNEKLFF	TGTGCCACCAGCGGAGGGACAAATGAAAAACTGTTTTTT
TRBV4-1	TRBJ2-1	TRBD1	NA	CASSQEGEGGVLFF	TGCGCCAGCAGCCAAGAGGGGGAAGGGGGCGTGTTGTTCTTC
TRBV13	TRBJ2-7	NA	NA	CASSLLAESTYEQYF	TGTGCCAGCAGCTTATTGGCAGAGAGTACCTACGAGCAGTACTTC
TRBV7-9	TRBJ1-3	TRBD1	NA	CANTAPGQASVGTIYF	TGTGCCAACACGGCCCCGGGACAGGCCTCGGTAGGCACCATATATTTT
TRBV2	TRBJ1-6	NA	NA	CASSTGGSSPLHF	TGTGCCAGCAGCACCGGGGGCAGTTCACCCCTCCACTTT
TRBV6-5	TRBJ2-1	NA	NA	CASSFIVLADEQFF	TGTGCCAGCAGTTTCATTGTTCTAGCAGATGAGCAGTTCTTC
TRBV28	TRBJ2-3	TRBD2	NA	CASSLYGDLAGIWDTQYF	TGTGCCAGCAGTTTATATGGTGATTTAGCGGGAATTTGGGATACGCAGTATTTT
TRBV10-1	TRBJ1-3	NA	NA	CASSEPPLWRSGNTIYF	TGCGCCAGCAGTGAACCCCCCCTTTGGCGCTCTGGAAACACCATATATTTT
TRBV27	TRBJ1-3	NA	NA	CASSLSAGTGNTIYF	TGTGCCAGCAGTTTATCGGCGGGGACTGGAAACACCATATATTTT
TRBV7-9	TRBJ1-2	NA	NA	CASTLKEVDYGYTF	TGTGCCAGCACCCTAAAAGAGGTGGACTATGGCTACACCTTC
TRBV19	TRBJ1-2	NA	NA	CASQDSGGYTF	TGTGCCAGTCAAGACTCAGGTGGCTACACCTTC
TRBV25-1	TRBJ1-3	NA	NA	CASSEFTGGNTIYF	TGTGCCAGCAGTGAATTCACAGGGGGAAACACCATATATTTT
TRBV19	TRBJ1-2	NA	NA	CASSIVGGDGYTF	TGTGCCAGTAGTATAGTAGGTGGTGATGGCTACACCTTC
TRBV5-5	TRBJ1-1	TRBD1	NA	CASSVGQGPTEAFF	TGTGCCAGCAGCGTCGGACAGGGCCCCACTGAAGCTTTCTTT
TRBV5-6	TRBJ2-3	NA	medium-sized	CASIMGGGFTDTQYF	TGTGCCAGTATAATGGGGGGCGGCTTCACAGATACGCAGTATTTT
TRBV12-5	TRBJ2-6	NA	NA	CASGWSTAGQSRANVLTF	TGTGCTAGTGGTTGGAGTACTGCAGGACAAAGTCGGGCCAACGTCCTGACTTTC
TRBV7-2	TRBJ2-7	NA	NA	CASSPYRENSEQYF	TGTGCCAGCAGCCCCTACAGGGAGAACTCCGAGCAGTACTTC